Presented here are 23 T cell receptor beta chains from one specimen sequenced in a study of T cells after yellow fever vaccination. TCRdb itself ran the 5' RACE reads through MiXCR, one entry per CDR3 protein. Among around 600,000 distinct CDR3 sequences, over 9% were seen once, and the ten largest hold 15%. Sequencing used PBMCs, obtained on the day of the yellow fever booster vaccination. The receptors were sampled from a man aged 25 to 45 who received the YFV17D yellow fever vaccine.

With respect to this clonotype: At one of its ends the junction is not consistent with the germline gene, which may arise from a read error. The V gene is TRBV6-5, the J gene TRBJ2-3; 16 bases agree with TRBD2. This CDR3 is built from 19 residues. Germline CDR1 and CDR2: MNHEY and SVGAGI. The CDR3 sequence is CASSSLRSGLAGGTDTHYF. CDR3 nucleotide sequence: TGTGCCAGCAGTTCACTCCGGTCGGGACTAGCGGGAGGGACAGATACGCATTATTTT.

J is TRBJ2-1 and V is TRBV4-3; D uncertain. This CDR3 has 18 residues. Germline V gene lookup returns CDR1 LGHNA and CDR2 YSLEER. V was cut by 0 bases and J by 4 bases, with 19 bases left in between. CDR3 protein: CASSQDRRFDRLYNEQFF. The CDR3 nucleotides are TGCGCCAGCAGCCAAGATCGAAGGTTCGACCGCCTATACAATGAGCAGTTCTTC.

In this sample, this clonotype turned up a few times. The DNA of the CDR3 is TGTGCCAGCAGCCAAGGAGGACAGGCCGGGTATGGCTACACCTTC. It encodes CASSQGGQAGYGYTF. The gene calls are TRBV3-1 and TRBJ1-2; 7 bases align to TRBD1. Per the germline V gene, CDR1 is LGHDT and CDR2 is YNNKEL (reference sequence). Trimming removed 1 base from V and 5 bases from J; junction bases left unmatched: 7. This CDR3 contains 15 residues.

The chain has TRBV5-1 and TRBJ2-3; D unclear. CDR1 is SGHRS, CDR2 YFSETQ, per germline. The V gene lost 4 bases and the J gene lost 1 base, with 7 bases spanning the gap. The CDR3 length is 13 residues. This chain's CDR3 is CASSPFGTDTQYF. CDR3 coding DNA: TGCGCCAGCAGCCCGTTCGGCACAGATACGCAGTATTTT.

The J gene is TRBJ2-5, the V gene TRBV7-2, with no clear D. Germline V gives CDR1 SGHTA, CDR2 FQGNSA. The ends were cut back, 4 bases at V and 4 bases at J, with 7 bases in the middle. CDR3 length: 12 amino acids. For the CDR3, the DNA is TGTGCCAGCAGCTCAGCTCGAGAGACCCAGTACTTC. Protein: CASSSARETQYF.

V gene TRBV20-1 combines with J gene TRBJ1-1; D not resolved. From germline, CDR1 is DFQATT and CDR2 SNEGSKA (reference sequence). With 0 bases removed from V and 4 bases from J, the gap between germline ends came to 9 bases. The CDR3 sequence is 13 residues long. The CDR3 nucleotides read TGCAGTGCTAGAGATCTCCAGAGCACTGAAGCTTTCTTT. It yields the protein CSARDLQSTEAFF.

The CDR3 here is CASSQAGTGTYEQYF. DNA for the CDR3: TGTGCCAGCAGCCAGGCCGGGACGGGGACCTACGAGCAGTACTTC. The gene calls are TRBV14 and TRBJ2-7, with D perhaps given as TRBD1 or TRBD2 (5 bases each). V lost 3 bases and J 2 bases, leaving 14 bases between the germline ends. The CDR3 runs to 15 residues. Looked up from germline, CDR1 is SGHDN and CDR2 is FVKESK.

The rearrangement joins TRBV25-1 to TRBJ2-7, with D perhaps given as TRBD1 or TRBD2 (5 bases each). Germline assignment: CDR1 MGHDK and CDR2 SYGVNS. This CDR3 is built from 15 residues. Trimming pared 6 bases from V and 0 bases from J, leaving 15 bases between. The CDR3: CASRGWDGTSYEQYF. Written as DNA, the CDR3 is TGTGCCAGCAGGGGGTGGGACGGTACCTCCTACGAGCAGTACTTC.

V usage is TRBV20-1 and J usage is TRBJ2-1; 9 bases are a match to TRBD1. Trimming took 7 bases from V and 3 from J; bases not matched to a gene: 7. Looked up from germline, CDR1 is DFQATT and CDR2 is SNEGSKA (reference sequence). The CDR3 totals 14 residues. This chain's CDR3 is CSVLQGASYNEQFF. The CDR3 nucleotides are TGCAGTGTTTTACAGGGGGCGAGCTACAATGAGCAGTTCTTC.

In its sample, this clonotype was seen a few times. The J gene is TRBJ2-1, the V gene TRBV4-2; D unresolved. The CDR3 is made up of 15 amino acids. Germline V CDR1 and CDR2: LGHNA, YNFKEQ. The germline V and J ends were trimmed by 0 bases and 8 bases, with 14 bases remaining between them. CDR3 in amino acids: CASSQDLQSGDEQFF. The CDR3, as DNA: TGTGCCAGCAGCCAAGATCTCCAAAGTGGGGATGAGCAGTTCTTC.

The chain combines TRBV7-2 with TRBJ1-1, with no clear D. This CDR3 has 14 residues. Germline loops: CDR1 SGHTA, CDR2 FQGNSA. Trimming stripped 0 bases from V and 1 base from J, with 6 bases between. The CDR3 sequence is CASSLAYGNTEAFF. DNA of the CDR3: TGTGCCAGCAGCTTAGCCTACGGGAACACTGAAGCTTTCTTT.

V is TRBV7-8 and J is TRBJ2-1; 9 nucleotides align to TRBD2. The CDR3 length is 15 residues. The V and J ends lost 1 base and 5 bases, in that order; junction bases with no gene match: 3. Looked up from germline, CDR1 is SGHVS and CDR2 is FQNEAQ. The CDR3 sequence: CASSLVSSGNNEQFF. In nucleotides, the CDR3 is TGTGCCAGCAGCTTAGTTTCTAGCGGGAACAATGAGCAGTTCTTC.

In its sample, this clonotype was seen a few times. The rearrangement uses TRBV5-4 and TRBJ2-1, with 11 bases lining up with TRBD2. This CDR3 spans 14 amino acids. CDR1 is SGHNT, CDR2 YYREEE, per germline (reference sequence). V was pared by 4 bases and J by 8 bases, with 5 bases of the junction left unmatched. The CDR3 DNA sequence: TGTGCCAGCAGCGTGACTAGCGGGATCGATGAGCAGTTCTTC. Translating gives CASSVTSGIDEQFF.

This clonotype was counted between two and nine times. The chain is built from TRBV2 and TRBJ1-1; no clear D. From germline, CDR1 is SNHLY and CDR2 FYNNEI. The CDR3 contains 15 residues. V was trimmed by 1 base and J by 0 bases, leaving 9 bases between them. CDR3 nucleotides: TGTGCCAGCAGTGAAGAGGCTGTCATGAACACTGAAGCTTTCTTT. It is translated as CASSEEAVMNTEAFF. The full variable domain, its missing parts supplied by reference TRBV2 and TRBJ1-1, is EPEVTQTPSHQVTQMGQEVILRCVPISNHLYFYWYRQILGQKVEFLVSFYNNEISEKSEIFDDQFSVERPDGSNFTLKIRSTKLEDSAMYFCASSEEAVMNTEAFFGQGTRLTVV.

This clonotype was seen a handful of times. The chain couples TRBV29-1 to TRBJ1-1; D is unclear. The CDR3 is 12 amino acids. CDR1 and CDR2 from the germline V gene are SQVTM and ANQGSEA. V was shortened by 4 bases and J by 4 bases, with 10 bases between the two germline ends. The CDR3 DNA reads as TGCAGCGTTGTTGGGATAATCACTGAAGCTTTCTTT. This translates into CSVVGIITEAFF.

This clonotype turned up a few times. The rearrangement joins TRBV6-1 to TRBJ1-5; 7 nucleotides agree with TRBD1. This CDR3 contains 18 residues. Losses at the gene ends were 5 bases for V and 2 bases for J; bases not matched to a gene: 15. Germline CDR1 and CDR2: MNHNS and SASEGT. CDR3 sequence: CASSTLSHRGRGNQPQHF. CDR3 nucleotides: TGTGCCAGCAGTACCCTGTCTCACAGGGGCAGGGGCAATCAGCCCCAGCATTTT.

The chain joins TRBV27 to TRBJ1-1, with 7 bases fitting TRBD1. Trimming cost V 3 bases and J 12 bases; bases outside gene matches: 7. The CDR3 is made up of 12 amino acids. Germline V lookup: CDR1 MNHEY, CDR2 SMNVEV (reference sequence). The CDR3 here is CASSFGQGGTFF. For the CDR3, the DNA is TGTGCCAGCAGTTTTGGGCAGGGGGGGACTTTCTTT.

This chain connects TRBV5-6 to TRBJ2-6, with 9 bases that match TRBD2. CDR3 size: 16 residues. Germline assignment: CDR1 SGHDT and CDR2 YYEEEE. The J segment lost 2 bases and the V segment lost 3 bases, leaving 3 bases of the junction unmatched. This CDR3 is CASSSSGAPGANVLTF. CDR3 nucleotide sequence: TGTGCCAGCAGCTCTAGCGGGGCTCCTGGGGCCAACGTCCTGACTTTC.

This clonotype was recorded a few times. The chain employs TRBV11-2 and TRBJ2-3; D ambiguous. Germline assignment: CDR1 SGHAT and CDR2 FQNNGV. Trimming removed 4 bases from V and 0 bases from J, with 26 bases in between. This CDR3 contains 20 residues. CDR3 protein: CASSSTIVEARSRSTDTQYF. DNA for the CDR3: TGTGCCAGCAGCTCCACCATAGTAGAGGCTAGGTCCCGAAGCACAGATACGCAGTATTTT.

The chain couples TRBV12-3 or TRBV12-4 to TRBJ2-7; TRBD1 matches 9 bases. With 6 bases clipped from V and 0 bases from J, the junction kept 6 bases outside the gene matches. This CDR3 region has 15 residues. The DNA of the CDR3 is TGTGCCAGCAGCTTGGGGACAGGGAACTCCTACGAGCAGTACTTC. Translation gives CASSLGTGNSYEQYF.

V is TRBV5-1 and J is TRBJ2-5; D may be TRBD1 (5 bases). With 5 bases removed from V and 4 bases from J, the gap between germline ends came to 9 bases. Per germline, CDR1 SGHRS and CDR2 YFSETQ. The CDR3 runs 12 residues. The CDR3 region is CASRSDRETQYF. In DNA form, the CDR3 reads TGCGCCAGCAGATCAGACAGAGAGACCCAGTACTTC. Together with reference TRBV5-1 and TRBJ2-5, the CDR3 gives the full variable domain: KAGVTQTPRYLIKTRGQQVTLSCSPISGHRSVSWYQQTPGQGLQFLFEYFSETQRNKGNFPGRFSGRQFSNSRSEMNVSTLELGDSALYLCASRSDRETQYFGPGTRLLVL.

This clonotype has at least ten counts. This chain connects TRBV7-2 to TRBJ2-7; 8 bases align to TRBD2. CDR3 length equals 16 residues. V was clipped by 5 bases and J by 6 bases; unmatched bases: 15. The V gene's germline CDR1 is SGHTA and CDR2 FQGNSA. The CDR3 DNA reads as TGTGCCAGCAGCCCAGGGTCGGGGCTAGCGGGCGCCGAGCAGTACTTC. Translated, it gives CASSPGSGLAGAEQYF.

This chain uses TRBV3-1 with TRBJ2-2; D unclear. Germline V gene data show CDR1 as LGHDT and CDR2 as YNNKEL (reference sequence). This CDR3 comprises 14 residues. The V gene lost 1 base and the J gene lost 2 bases, with 5 bases spanning the gap. CDR3 coding DNA: TGTGCCAGCAGCCAAGCTACTAACACCGGGGAGCTGTTTTTT. The encoded protein is CASSQATNTGELFF.